These 3 T cell receptor beta chains share one sample of origin, sequenced in a study of T cell responses to AZD1222 COVID-19 vaccine. Sequencing was performed with immunoSEQ multiplex PCR; in TCRdb, only in-frame clones are kept and a portion is missing. This table holds 150,000 or so clones. Sequencing was carried out using peripheral blood. The receptor source for this set is an adult in good health.

The rearrangement links TRBV7-2 to TRBJ1-1; no clear D. Germline V gives CDR1 SGHTA, CDR2 FQGNSA. There are 16 residues in the CDR3. Trimming took 1 base from V and 0 from J, leaving 12 bases between them. CDR3 sequence reads: CASSLGSGRMNTEAFF. Written as DNA, the CDR3 is TGTGCCAGCAGCTTAGGTTCGGGCAGAATGAACACTGAAGCTTTCTTT.

The gene calls are TRBV11-3 and TRBJ1-4; 10 bases line up with TRBD1. The CDR3 loop spans 13 amino acids. Losses at the gene ends were 4 bases for V and 10 bases for J; bases not matched to a gene: 3. Germline-derived CDR1 and CDR2 are SGHNT and YENEEA. The chain's CDR3 is CASSSDRGRKLFF. CDR3 coding DNA: TGTGCCAGCAGCTCGGACAGGGGGAGAAAACTGTTTTTT.

V is TRBV5-1 and J is TRBJ2-7; 9 nucleotides agree with TRBD1. The germline V gene has CDR1 SGHRS and CDR2 YFSETQ. Germline trimming cut 1 base from V and 1 base from J; bases unmatched to any gene: 3. The CDR3 length is 15 residues. The CDR3 sequence is CASSLTGTGSYEQYF. For the CDR3, the DNA is TGCGCCAGCAGCTTGACCGGGACAGGGTCCTACGAGCAGTACTTC. Drawing the rest from reference TRBV5-1 and TRBJ2-7, the complete variable domain is KAGVTQTPRYLIKTRGQQVTLSCSPISGHRSVSWYQQTPGQGLQFLFEYFSETQRNKGNFPGRFSGRQFSNSRSEMNVSTLELGDSALYLCASSLTGTGSYEQYFGPGTRLTVT.